The clone carrying this TCR beta chain was counted between two and nine times. What it recognizes is unknown. This sample is part of a study of T cells after yellow fever vaccination. Study details: Some fractions had low cell numbers, and these were prepared with SMART-Seq v4 Ultra Low Input. Study conclusions and caveats: Contamination by abundant bulk-population clonotypes could be present in FACS-sorted repertoires. The booster saw the reappearance of most primary-vaccination clones (roughly 95% CD4, 80% to 90% CD8).

Trimming removed 2 bases at V and 7 bases at J, with 10 bases between. The CDR3 is made up of 13 amino acids. Germline CDR1 is SGHTA and CDR2 is FQGTGA. TCR cDNA, made by 5'RACE template switching, carried an added universal primer site and UMIs. In TCRdb, the 5' RACE reads were re-called with MiXCR into one record per CDR3 protein. The table records some 600,000 distinct CDR3 sequences, approximately 13% of them present only once. The chain joins TRBV7-3 to TRBJ2-3; no firm D call. The material sequenced was PBMCs, taken on the day of the yellow fever booster vaccination. The TCR sequence derives from a man aged 25 to 45 who received the YFV17D yellow fever vaccine. The CDR3 bases are TGTGCCAGCAGCTTAGCCGGGCCCAATACGCAGTATTTT. This codes for CASSLAGPNTQYF.